Listed below are T cell receptor beta chains from one sample, sequenced in a study of CD8+CD57+ T cells in acquired aplastic anemia. TCRdb reprocessed the reads via MiXCR and lists one record per CDR3 protein. The sample carries roughly 81,000 distinct CDR3 sequences, under 50% recorded once. Input material: sorted CD4+, CD8+, or CD8+CD57+ T cells (not recorded which) from PBMCs. These receptors were collected from a human donor in good health, serving as a control. CDR3s include the opening cysteine and the closing phenylalanine or tryptophan. Fields, in order: clone size, J gene, V gene, D gene, CDR3 DNA, CDR3 protein. The D gene is left open where the match is weak. Clone size is stated in some rows and not others, as once, few, many or a class when expanded.

size: many
J: TRBJ1-2
V: TRBV20-1
D: NA
DNA: TGCAGTGCTCCGGATCGGGGCAAAGACTATGGCTACACCTTC
CDR3: CSAPDRGKDYGYTF

size: NA
J: TRBJ2-1
V: TRBV5-5
D: TRBD1
DNA: TGTGCCAGCAGCATCGACAGGGGCTCCTACAATGAGCAGTTCTTC
CDR3: CASSIDRGSYNEQFF

size: NA
J: TRBJ1-2
V: TRBV29-1
D: NA
DNA: TGCAGCGTTGATGGACGGAACTATGGCTACACCTTC
CDR3: CSVDGRNYGYTF

size: many
J: TRBJ2-7
V: TRBV20-1
D: NA
DNA: TGCAGTGCTAGAGATGGTGGACTCTCCTACGAGCAGTACTTC
CDR3: CSARDGGLSYEQYF

size: NA
J: TRBJ1-2
V: TRBV6-1
D: NA
DNA: TGTGCCAGCAAACGGGACGGAAACTATGGCTACACCTTC
CDR3: CASKRDGNYGYTF

size: NA
J: TRBJ2-7
V: TRBV15
D: NA
DNA: TGTGCCACCAGCAGCCAACACAGGGTCAGGCAGTACTTC
CDR3: CATSSQHRVRQYF

size: NA
J: TRBJ2-3
V: TRBV20-1
D: NA
DNA: TGCAGTGCTAGGAATTTTCGGGACACAGGCACAGATACGCAGTATTTT
CDR3: CSARNFRDTGTDTQYF

size: NA
J: TRBJ2-3
V: TRBV7-3
D: NA
DNA: TGTGCCGGCAGCTCGGAGGGGGGCACAGATACGCAGTATTTT
CDR3: CAGSSEGGTDTQYF

size: NA
J: TRBJ1-2
V: TRBV25-1
D: NA
DNA: TGTGCCAGCAGTGCCGAGGAGGGACAAACTTATGGCTACACCTTC
CDR3: CASSAEEGQTYGYTF

size: few
J: TRBJ1-1
V: TRBV29-1
D: NA
DNA: TGCAGCGTTGATCAGGCGAACACTGAAGCTTTCTTT
CDR3: CSVDQANTEAFF

size: NA
J: TRBJ2-1
V: TRBV3-1
D: NA
DNA: TGTGCCAGCAGCCAAGACGGAATTGGGGGGAACAATGAGCAGTTCTTC
CDR3: CASSQDGIGGNNEQFF

size: NA
J: TRBJ1-3
V: TRBV25-1
D: NA
DNA: TGTGCCAGCAGTGAATCCAGGTTCTCTGGAAACACCATATATTTT
CDR3: CASSESRFSGNTIYF

size: many
J: TRBJ2-2
V: TRBV24-1
D: NA
DNA: TGTGCCACCAGTGATTTGGGCAGCCCGAACACCGGGGAGCTGTTTTTT
CDR3: CATSDLGSPNTGELFF

size: few
J: TRBJ2-3
V: TRBV25-1
D: NA
DNA: TGTGCCAGCAGCCTGGGGGCTACTACGCAGTATTTT
CDR3: CASSLGATTQYF

size: many
J: TRBJ2-3
V: TRBV2
D: TRBD1
DNA: TGTGCCAGCATAGGGACGGGACAGAATTCAGATACGCAGTATTTT
CDR3: CASIGTGQNSDTQYF

size: NA
J: TRBJ2-1
V: TRBV2
D: NA
DNA: TGTGCCAGCAGCTACTACAATGAGCAGTTCTTC
CDR3: CASSYYNEQFF

size: many
J: TRBJ2-3
V: TRBV7-6
D: NA
DNA: TGTGCCAGCAGCGGACAGATAAGCACAGATACGCAGTATTTT
CDR3: CASSGQISTDTQYF

size: NA
J: TRBJ2-3
V: TRBV29-1
D: TRBD1
DNA: TGCAGCGTGGGGACAGGGACAAGCACAGATACGCAGTATTTT
CDR3: CSVGTGTSTDTQYF

size: many
J: TRBJ2-5
V: TRBV6-5
D: NA
DNA: TGTGCCAGCAGTTTTCCGACCACGGACGAAGAGACCCAGTACTTC
CDR3: CASSFPTTDEETQYF

size: NA
J: TRBJ2-1
V: TRBV7-9
D: NA
DNA: TGTGCCAGCAGCCTCCCGGGCGGGGAGCAGTTCTTC
CDR3: CASSLPGGEQFF

size: NA
J: TRBJ2-1
V: TRBV24-1
D: TRBD2
DNA: TGTGCCACCAGTGACGAGACTAGCGGGGGGGCCGGTAACGGGCAGTTCTTC
CDR3: CATSDETSGGAGNGQFF

size: NA
J: TRBJ2-3
V: TRBV25-1
D: NA
DNA: TGTGCCAGCAGTGCCCTAGCGGGACAGGGTTCAGATACGCAGTATTTT
CDR3: CASSALAGQGSDTQYF

size: many
J: TRBJ2-7
V: TRBV2
D: NA
DNA: TGTGCCAGCAGCCCCAGTGACAGGATTTACGAGCAGTACTTC
CDR3: CASSPSDRIYEQYF

size: NA
J: TRBJ2-7
V: TRBV5-6
D: NA
DNA: TGTGCCAGCAGCTTGGCCGGGGGTTGGCGGTACGAGCAGTACTTC
CDR3: CASSLAGGWRYEQYF

size: NA
J: TRBJ2-2
V: TRBV25-1
D: NA
DNA: TGTGCCATTGCAGGACAGCGTAACACCGGGGAGCTGTTTTTT
CDR3: CAIAGQRNTGELFF

size: NA
J: TRBJ1-5
V: TRBV25-1
D: NA
DNA: TGTGCCAGCAGTGGCCTAGGGGACAATCAGCCCCAGCATTTT
CDR3: CASSGLGDNQPQHF

size: NA
J: TRBJ1-1
V: TRBV2
D: NA
DNA: TGTGCCACCACTCAGAGGCTAGACACTGAAGCTTTCTTT
CDR3: CATTQRLDTEAFF

size: NA
J: TRBJ1-5
V: TRBV4-2
D: NA
DNA: TGTGCCAGCAGCGGCGCTGGGGGATTGGGGAGCAATCAGCCCCAGCATTTT
CDR3: CASSGAGGLGSNQPQHF

size: many
J: TRBJ2-5
V: TRBV7-9
D: TRBD2
DNA: TGTGCCAGCAGCTCGAAGGAGGGACTAGCGGGCCAAGAGACCCAGTACTTC
CDR3: CASSSKEGLAGQETQYF

size: few
J: TRBJ1-1
V: TRBV25-1
D: TRBD1
DNA: TGTGCCAGCACCCCGGGACAGGGGGACACTGAAGCTTTCTTT
CDR3: CASTPGQGDTEAFF

size: many
J: TRBJ2-1
V: TRBV20-1
D: NA
DNA: TGCAGTGCCCCGAGGGAGGGTGGGGGCGATGTCAATGAGCAGTTCTTC
CDR3: CSAPREGGGDVNEQFF

size: NA
J: TRBJ2-7
V: TRBV20-1
D: TRBD1
DNA: TGCAGTGCCCCTTTCGGGACAGGGGGCCCTTACGAGCAGTACTTC
CDR3: CSAPFGTGGPYEQYF

size: few
J: TRBJ2-7
V: TRBV25-1
D: TRBD2
DNA: TGTGCCAGCAGTTCCCCAGCGGGAGGGTACTACGAGCAGTACTTC
CDR3: CASSSPAGGYYEQYF

size: NA
J: TRBJ2-3
V: TRBV28
D: NA
DNA: TGTGCCAGCAGTGTACAGGGTTGGACAGATACGCAGTATTTT
CDR3: CASSVQGWTDTQYF

size: NA
J: TRBJ2-7
V: TRBV29-1
D: TRBD2
DNA: TGCAGCGTTGAGTCCAGCGGGGGTCTGGAGCAGTACTTC
CDR3: CSVESSGGLEQYF

size: many
J: TRBJ2-1
V: TRBV20-1
D: TRBD1
DNA: TGCAGTGCCCGGGACAGGGACTACAATGAGCAGTTCTTC
CDR3: CSARDRDYNEQFF

size: NA
J: TRBJ2-5
V: TRBV27
D: NA
DNA: TGTGCCAGCAGGCAGCTGGGGGCCCAGTACTTC
CDR3: CASRQLGAQYF

size: NA
J: TRBJ2-5
V: TRBV20-1
D: NA
DNA: TGCAGTGCTAGACCTATGAAATGGGAGTACCAAGAGACCCGGTACTTC
CDR3: CSARPMKWEYQETRYF

size: NA
J: TRBJ2-7
V: TRBV20-1
D: TRBD1
DNA: TGCAGTGCCACAACCGGGACAGGAGTCTACGAGCAGTACTTC
CDR3: CSATTGTGVYEQYF

size: once
J: TRBJ2-7
V: TRBV10-2
D: TRBD1
DNA: TGCGCCAGCAGGTTACAGGGGGGAGCGTCCTACGAGCAGTACTTC
CDR3: CASRLQGGASYEQYF